This T cell receptor (beta chain) is drawn from a study of TET2 disruption in CD19-targeted CAR T cells. Treatment of the sample: autologous CTL019 cells: CD19 CAR with 4-1BB and CD3 zeta domains. The CD19 CAR carried TCR zeta and 4-1BB signaling domains. T cells for CTL019 manufacturing were collected from peripheral blood by leukapheresis. Germline values: CDR1 DFQATT, CDR2 SNEGSKA (reference sequence). CDR3 length equals 14 residues. J was trimmed by 6 bases and V by 6 bases; bases with no gene match: 12. Some clones are missing from TCRdb's copy, which holds only in-frame ones; the method was immunoSEQ multiplex PCR. The sample shows more than 25,000 clones, and roughly 1.8% sits with its ten largest clones. In regard to this clone: The target antigen is unknown. The sequenced fragment ends 3 residues before the CDR3 boundary, so the rest is inferred from the germline J gene.

This TCR derives from a man aged 65-85 years with chronic lymphocytic leukemia. This material consisted of CD8- CAR+ T cells sorted from cultured blood T cells, taken for CD19 CAR T cell therapy. Subset: CD8-negative CAR-positive T cells from the infusion product. The chain employs TRBV20-1 and TRBJ2-7; TRBD1 aligns across 9 bases. The CDR3 loop is CSAPTGTGTSEQYF. The DNA read from the CDR3 is TGCAGTGCCCCGACAGGGACAGGGACCTCCGAG.